Below, 10 T cell receptor beta chains from the same sample are listed, as sequenced in a study of response to subunit inactivated influenza vaccine. MiXCR was run by TCRdb on the RT-PCR reads, yielding one entry per CDR3 protein. The table shows 400,000 to 550,000 distinct CDR3 sequences, with less than 30% occurring only once. Here the sequenced sample was CD4+ T cells sorted from PBMCs, taken around 5 days after vaccination. These receptor sequences come from a man aged 50-60 years who received an inactivated influenza vaccine.

Of note for this clonotype: Because it lacks the conserved phenylalanine or tryptophan at the end, this CDR3 is likely a read error. This rearrangement joins TRBV29-1 to TRBJ2-7, with 10 bases aligning to TRBD1. Unmatched junction bases numbered 11, after V lost 6 bases and J lost 6 bases. The CDR3 contains 14 residues. CDR1 is SQVTM and CDR2 is ANQGSEA in the germline V gene. The CDR3 DNA reads TGCAGCGTCGCCAAAGGGACAGGGGAATCCGAGCAGTACTTG. Amino acid sequence: CSVAKGTGESEQYL.

The gene calls are TRBV4-3 and TRBJ2-2, with no clear D. With 0 bases removed from V and 8 bases from J, the gap between germline ends came to 7 bases. Germline CDR1 and CDR2: LGHNA and YSLEER. The CDR3 totals 13 residues. CDR3 in amino acids: CASSQDYQGELFF. CDR3 bases: TGCGCCAGCAGCCAAGACTATCAGGGGGAGCTGTTTTTT.

The genes are TRBV5-5 and TRBJ2-7; 7 nucleotides agree with TRBD1. The length of the CDR3 is 14 residues. V shed 4 bases and J 0 bases; nucleotides not matched to a gene: 4. From germline, CDR1 is SGHKS and CDR2 YYEKEE (reference sequence). Written as DNA, the CDR3 is TGTGCCAGCAGCGGACAGGTGAGCTCCTACGAGCAGTACTTC. This translates into CASSGQVSSYEQYF.

This clonotype showed up just a few times. The chain employs TRBV15 and TRBJ1-2; no definite D call. CDR1 and CDR2 from the germline V gene are LNHNV and YYDKDF (reference sequence). This CDR3 spans 14 amino acids. The V and J ends lost 5 bases and 8 bases respectively, with 18 bases between them. CDR3 sequence (DNA): TGTGCCACCAGCGGTTCACAGCCTTTTGGGGGCTACACCTTC. This translates into CATSGSQPFGGYTF. Variable domain in full (rest from reference TRBV15 and TRBJ1-2): DAMVIQNPRYQVTQFGKPVTLSCSQTLNHNVMYWYQQKSSQAPKLLFHYYDKDFNNEADTPDNFQSRRPNTSFCFLDIRSPGLGDTAMYLCATSGSQPFGGYTFGSGTRLTVV.

This sequence joins TRBV20-1 and TRBJ2-3; 9 nucleotides align to TRBD2. The CDR3 runs to 17 residues. Germline trimming cut 1 base from V and 6 bases from J; bases unmatched to any gene: 14. Germline-derived CDR1 and CDR2 are DFQATT and SNEGSKA (reference sequence). The CDR3 region is CSARALSGTSKVDTQYF. The CDR3 DNA reads TGCAGTGCTAGAGCCTTATCCGGGACTAGCAAGGTGGATACGCAGTATTTT.

The chain joins TRBV12-3 or TRBV12-4 to TRBJ2-1; 7 bases match TRBD2. J gave up 7 bases and V 7 bases, and 7 bases lay outside the gene matches. This CDR3 has 13 residues. The CDR3 coding sequence is TGTGCCAGCACCCGGGAGGATGGGAATGAGCAGTTCTTC. Its protein is CASTREDGNEQFF.

The chain couples TRBV7-3 to TRBJ2-2, with 10 bases lining up with TRBD2. Germline V CDR1 and CDR2: SGHTA, FQGTGA. The V gene end was trimmed by 5 bases and the J gene end by 1 base; junction bases not matched to a gene: 7. The length of the CDR3 is 17 residues. The CDR3: CASSPNRLAGNTGELFF. The CDR3 coding sequence is TGTGCCAGCAGCCCCAATCGACTAGCGGGGAACACCGGGGAGCTGTTTTTT.

This chain uses TRBV6-5 with TRBJ1-4; TRBD1 aligns across 7 bases. Trimming at V came to 0 bases and at J to 7 bases, leaving 5 bases not matched to a gene. The CDR3 runs to 15 residues. The germline CDR1 and CDR2 sequences are MNHEY and SVGAGI. CDR3 sequence reads: CASSYSTGYGEKLFF. CDR3 bases: TGTGCCAGCAGTTACTCGACAGGGTACGGTGAAAAACTGTTTTTT.

The rearrangement joins TRBV7-9 to TRBJ2-6; 7 nucleotides agree with TRBD1. J lost 2 bases, V lost 8 bases, and 0 bases had no gene match. The germline V gene has CDR1 SEHNR and CDR2 FQNEAQ (reference sequence). CDR3 length: 13 residues. CDR3 loop: CASGTAGANVLTF. As DNA, the CDR3 is TGTGCCAGCGGGACAGCTGGGGCCAACGTCCTGACTTTC.

With regard to this clonotype: Compared with germline, one end of the junction differs, possibly owing to a read error. The chain recombines TRBV28 with TRBJ1-4, with D possibly TRBD1 on 6 matching bases. Germline V gene sequence: CDR1 MDHEN, CDR2 SYDVKM. The CDR3 has 16 residues. In nucleotides, the CDR3 is TGTGCCAGCAGCCTACAGGGAATTTCAACTAATGAAAACCTGTTTTTT. Encoded protein: CASSLQGISTNENLFF.